This passage covers 12 T cell receptor beta chains from one sample sequenced in a study of blood T cells in healthy people across ages. The second PCR ran roughly 6 to 12 cycles with a sample-barcoded 5' primer and J-beta primers. MiXCR, applied by TCRdb to the 5' RACE reads, yields one record per CDR3 protein. Of 650,000 to 800,000 distinct CDR3 sequences in the sample, roughly 44% were seen once. Input material: blood. These receptors were taken from a man aged 60 to 69 in good health.

There are a few counts of this clonotype. The CDR3 region has the DNA TGTGCCAGCAGCCGCCGATCCGGGACAGGGGACGAGCAGTACTTC. This sequence encodes CASSRRSGTGDEQYF. V usage is TRBV7-9 and J usage is TRBJ2-7, with 10 bases lining up with TRBD1. The trim removed 5 bases at V and 5 bases at J, leaving 9 bases unmatched. This CDR3 comprises 15 residues. CDR1 and CDR2 (germline): SEHNR, FQNEAQ (reference sequence).

This clonotype showed up many times. The chain is built from TRBV4-3 and TRBJ2-7; no reliable D call. V was pared by 1 base and J by 0 bases, with 7 bases between. CDR1 and CDR2 (germline): LGHNA, YSLEER. The length of the CDR3 is 14 residues. The chain's CDR3 is CASSQGSHSYEQYF. The CDR3 nucleotides are TGCGCCAGCAGCCAAGGGAGCCACTCCTACGAGCAGTACTTC.

The chain combines TRBV7-2 with TRBJ2-7; maybe TRBD1 (5 bases). The CDR3 is 18 amino acids. Germline CDR1 is SGHTA and CDR2 is FQGNSA. V was cut by 4 bases and J by 0 bases, with 22 bases left in between. The CDR3 spells CASSSRTQAYQSSYEQYF. The CDR3 bases are TGTGCCAGCAGCTCGAGGACACAGGCCTACCAAAGCTCCTACGAGCAGTACTTC.

This clonotype was recorded once. The chain joins TRBV27 to TRBJ2-3, with D hard to call. The V gene lost 5 bases and the J gene lost 2 bases, with 14 bases spanning the gap. The length of the CDR3 is 15 residues. Per the germline V gene, CDR1 is MNHEY and CDR2 is SMNVEV (reference sequence). CDR3 nucleotide sequence: TGTGCCAGCAGTCCGAGTGACGGATACACAGATACGCAGTATTTT. Translated, it gives CASSPSDGYTDTQYF.

This clonotype has more than one count but fewer than ten. In nucleotides, the CDR3 is TGTGCCAGCAGTCCCAAGGCCAGTGGGTACAATGAGCAGTTCTTC. It translates to CASSPKASGYNEQFF. The chain couples TRBV27 to TRBJ2-1; D is ambiguous. The CDR3 is made up of 15 amino acids. The germline V gene encodes CDR1 MNHEY and CDR2 SMNVEV (reference sequence). V lost 5 bases and J lost 4, with 15 bases in between.

The chain has TRBV15 and TRBJ2-3; D unresolved. This CDR3 comprises 16 residues. V shed 0 bases and J shed 0 bases, with 10 bases lying between them. CDR1 is LNHNV and CDR2 is YYDKDF in the germline V gene (reference sequence). CDR3 coding DNA: TGTGCCACCAGCAGAGATATGGGCTCTAGCACAGATACGCAGTATTTT. Translating gives CATSRDMGSSTDTQYF.

J is TRBJ2-7 and V is TRBV12-3 or TRBV12-4; D is tentatively TRBD1 or TRBD2 (5 bases each). The CDR3 has 13 amino acids. V was clipped by 6 bases and J by 7 bases, with 16 bases between them. The CDR3 spells CASSGALGNEQYF. The CDR3 bases are TGTGCCAGCAGCGGGGCACTCGGGAATGAGCAGTACTTC.

V gene TRBV7-9 combines with J gene TRBJ1-2; D is perhaps TRBD1 (5 bases). Germline V gives CDR1 SEHNR, CDR2 FQNEAQ (reference sequence). The CDR3 runs to 14 residues. Trimming shortened V by 1 base and J by 7 bases, and 13 bases separated the two germline ends. This CDR3 reads CASSLEQAPTGYTF. CDR3 bases: TGTGCCAGCAGCTTAGAACAGGCTCCTACTGGCTACACCTTC.

V gene TRBV7-9 combines with J gene TRBJ2-3, with 8 bases aligning to TRBD1. V shed 2 bases and J 4 bases; nucleotides not matched to a gene: 8. This CDR3 region has 16 residues. From germline, CDR1 is SEHNR and CDR2 FQNEAQ (reference sequence). The DNA for the CDR3 is TGTGCCAGCAGCTTACTAGGCAGGGGGCAATCAGATACGCAGTATTTT. Translated, it gives CASSLLGRGQSDTQYF.

The chain is built from TRBV20-1 and TRBJ2-7, with 9 bases fitting TRBD1. The tail of the sequence fits TRBJ2-5 better, so the J call may be wrong. Germline CDR1 and CDR2: DFQATT and SNEGSKA (reference sequence). The CDR3 totals 15 residues. CDR3 region: CSARGATGGRETQYF. In DNA form, the CDR3 reads TGCAGTGCTAGAGGGGCTACAGGGGGCCGGGAGACCCAGTACTTC.

This rearrangement joins TRBV4-1 to TRBJ2-2, with a possible D match to TRBD2 (6 bases). Germline V gives CDR1 MGHRA, CDR2 YSYEKL. The CDR3 runs to 16 residues. The ends were cut back, 2 bases at V and 4 bases at J, with 14 bases in the middle. The DNA for the CDR3 is TGCGCCAGCAGCCAAAGGGGACGAGCGGGCACCGGGGAGCTGTTTTTT. Its translation: CASSQRGRAGTGELFF.

The chain uses TRBV29-1 and TRBJ2-7; 7 bases match TRBD2. Germline CDR1 reads SQVTM; CDR2 reads ANQGSEA. With 6 bases clipped from V and 3 bases from J, the junction kept 5 bases outside the gene matches. This CDR3 spans 12 amino acids. CDR3 sequence (DNA): TGCAGCGTATGGGACTACAACTACGAGCAGTACTTC. Translated, it gives CSVWDYNYEQYF.